This T cell receptor (beta chain) was recovered during a study of Ad26.COV2.S vaccination and SARS-CoV-2 variants. The ends were cut back, 4 bases at V and 1 base at J, with 11 bases in the middle. Germline loops: CDR1 SGHNT, CDR2 YYREEE (reference sequence). CDR3 size: 14 residues. Treatment here: some 20 received Ad26.COV2.S at low or high dose, single or two shots; about 5 received placebo; per-sample allocation not given. Vaccine and placebo recipients were sampled on day 63 after the first injection. Sequenced by immunoSEQ multiplex PCR; TCRdb stores in-frame clones only, minus some. The sample carries some 450,000 clones, 80% to 95% recorded once.

The chain employs TRBV5-4 and TRBJ2-5; D call uncertain. The sequencing used peripheral blood, collected in a trial of Ad26.COV2.S vaccine versus placebo. This clonotype originated in a person aged 18-65 years who received the Ad26.COV2.S COVID-19 vaccine or a placebo. DNA for the CDR3: TGTGCCAGCAGCGTCAGTGCCTTCCAAGAGACCCAGTACTTC. Its protein product is CASSVSAFQETQYF.